The 20 T cell receptor beta chains below were found in one sample sequenced in a study of cytomegalovirus exposure and HLA in healthy donors. Vbeta (60) and Jbeta (13) primers were used in the PCR. TCRdb's table, derived via immunoSEQ multiplex PCR, lists solely in-frame clones and lacks some. The table shows some 150,000 clones, with around four fifths occurring only once. The specimen was PBMCs. The receptor set was obtained from a man aged 25-45 years in good health and CMV-seropositive.

The chain joins TRBV30 to TRBJ1-5, with TRBD1 matching over 9 bases. Losses at the gene ends were 5 bases for V and 4 bases for J; bases not matched to a gene: 3. The CDR3 runs to 13 residues. CDR1 GTSNPN and CDR2 SVGIG come from the germline V gene (reference sequence). In DNA form, the CDR3 reads TGTGCCTGGGGAGGGACAGGGAATCAGCCCCAGCATTTT. Its translation is CAWGGTGNQPQHF.

This chain links TRBV5-1 with TRBJ1-5; D gene ambiguous. V was clipped by 0 bases and J by 5 bases, with 9 bases between them. Germline V gives CDR1 SGHRS, CDR2 YFSETQ. This CDR3 region has 14 residues. The CDR3 here is CASSLDSQHQPQHF. Here the CDR3 DNA reads TGCGCCAGCAGCTTGGACAGCCAACATCAGCCCCAGCATTTT.

The genes are TRBV9 and TRBJ2-1, with TRBD2 as a possible D gene (6 bases). The CDR3 consists of 14 residues. From germline, CDR1 is SGDLS and CDR2 YYNGEE. With 0 bases removed from V and 8 bases from J, the gap between germline ends came to 12 bases. This CDR3 reads CASSVVSGSDEQFF. As DNA, the CDR3 is TGTGCCAGCAGCGTAGTATCCGGGAGCGATGAGCAGTTCTTC.

This chain links TRBV11-2 with TRBJ1-2; no definite D call. There are 15 residues in the CDR3. Germline lookup yields CDR1 SGHAT and CDR2 FQNNGV. Trimming cost V 0 bases and J 5 bases, with 13 bases left between them. CDR3 region: CASSLEGRPGYGYTF. The CDR3 region has the DNA TGTGCCAGCAGCTTAGAAGGCAGACCCGGGTATGGCTACACCTTC.

This clone showed up just once. The chain joins TRBV6-1 to TRBJ1-2; D ambiguous. Trimming left V 8 bases short and J 7 bases short, with 14 bases between. This CDR3 is 12 amino acids long. Germline V gene sequence: CDR1 MNHNS, CDR2 SASEGT. CDR3 in amino acids: CASAARETGYTF. The CDR3 DNA sequence: TGTGCCAGCGCGGCTCGGGAGACTGGCTACACCTTC.

The V call is TRBV6-5, the J call TRBJ2-7; D is ambiguous. This CDR3 is built from 13 residues. The germline gives CDR1 MNHEY, CDR2 SVGAGI. The germline V and J ends were trimmed by 5 bases and 6 bases, with 14 bases remaining between them. This CDR3 reads CASSANFPSEQYF. Here the CDR3 DNA reads TGTGCCAGCAGTGCCAACTTCCCCTCCGAGCAGTACTTC.

The chain combines TRBV7-3 with TRBJ2-1, with D tentatively TRBD2 (5 bases). The CDR3 is 15 residues long. Germline V lookup: CDR1 SGHTA, CDR2 FQGTGA. The ends were cut back, 5 bases at V and 2 bases at J, with 13 bases in the middle. The CDR3 sequence is CASSPDSTPYNEQFF. The CDR3, as DNA: TGTGCCAGCAGCCCGGACTCCACTCCCTACAATGAGCAGTTCTTC.

The rearrangement links TRBV19 to TRBJ1-5; D might be TRBD1 (6 bases). Germline CDR1 and CDR2: LNHDA and SQIVND (reference sequence). This CDR3 contains 15 residues. V lost 2 bases to trimming and J lost 0 bases, with 8 bases between them. The CDR3 here is CASSIQGFSNQPQHF. The CDR3, as DNA: TGTGCCAGTAGTATACAGGGGTTTAGCAATCAGCCCCAGCATTTT.

The chain links TRBV7-3 to TRBJ2-3; maybe TRBD1 (6 bases). The CDR3 consists of 14 residues. Trimming took 4 bases from V and 5 from J, leaving 13 bases between them. Germline CDR1 and CDR2: SGHTA and FQGTGA. CDR3 protein: CASSSGTLIDTQYF. CDR3 coding DNA: TGTGCCAGCAGCTCCGGGACACTAATAGATACGCAGTATTTT. Supplemented by reference TRBV7-3 and TRBJ2-3, the full variable domain reads GAGVSQTPSNKVTEKGKYVELRCDPISGHTALYWYRQSLGQGPEFLIYFQGTGAADDSGLPNDRFFAVRPEGSVSTLKIQRTERGDSAVYLCASSSGTLIDTQYFGPGTRLTVL.

This clone has just a few counts. This chain joins TRBV2 and TRBJ1-1, with TRBD1 matching 9 bases. Germline trimming cut 6 bases from V and 4 bases from J; bases unmatched to any gene: 3. The CDR3 covers 13 residues. CDR1 is SNHLY, CDR2 FYNNEI, per germline. CDR3 DNA sequence: TGTGCCAGCAGCGAGGGACAGGGCACTGAAGCTTTCTTT. Translation: CASSEGQGTEAFF.

The V gene is TRBV5-1, the J gene TRBJ1-1; D is unresolved. In germline, CDR1 is SGHRS, CDR2 YFSETQ. V was trimmed by 0 bases and J by 1 base, leaving 7 bases between them. The CDR3 is 14 residues long. CDR3 sequence reads: CASSLDTGNTEAFF. The CDR3 DNA sequence: TGCGCCAGCAGCTTGGATACGGGGAACACTGAAGCTTTCTTT.

The rearrangement uses TRBV2 and TRBJ1-1, with a possible D match to TRBD1 (6 bases). The CDR3 runs 14 residues. V lost 3 bases and J lost 4, with 12 bases in between. In germline, CDR1 is SNHLY, CDR2 FYNNEI. The CDR3 DNA reads TGTGCCAGCAGTGACCCCGAAGGGGGCACTGAAGCTTTCTTT. It yields the protein CASSDPEGGTEAFF.

V and J are TRBV28 and TRBJ2-1; weak D call: TRBD2 (6 bases). This CDR3 comprises 14 residues. The germline V gene has CDR1 MDHEN and CDR2 SYDVKM. The V end lost 3 bases, the J end lost 7 bases, and 13 bases lay between the germline ends. The CDR3 region is CASSFLIAANEQFF. CDR3 sequence (DNA): TGTGCCAGCAGTTTCCTGATAGCGGCTAATGAGCAGTTCTTC.

The V call is TRBV4-1, the J call TRBJ2-7; perhaps TRBD2 as D (5 bases). Germline V gene sequence: CDR1 MGHRA, CDR2 YSYEKL. The CDR3 covers 14 residues. The ends were cut back, 3 bases at V and 3 bases at J, with 12 bases in the middle. CDR3 in DNA: TGCGCCAGCAGCCATGGAAGGGAGTTCTACGAGCAGTACTTC. Protein product: CASSHGREFYEQYF.

This CDR3 is CASSLQGAHEQYF. CDR3 bases: TGCGCCAGCAGCTTGCAGGGGGCGCACGAGCAGTACTTC. The chain recombines TRBV5-1 with TRBJ2-7, with 8 positions matching TRBD1. The junction had 2 bases not matched to a gene; V was cut back by 1 base and J by 5 bases. The germline V gene encodes CDR1 SGHRS and CDR2 YFSETQ. This CDR3 spans 13 amino acids.

The V call is TRBV29-1, the J call TRBJ2-1; D is undetermined. Per germline, CDR1 SQVTM and CDR2 ANQGSEA. The CDR3 has 11 amino acids. V dropped 4 bases and J dropped 9 bases, with 10 bases sitting between them. Here the CDR3 DNA reads TGCAGCGTTGCCCCGGTCGGTGAGCAGTTCTTC. It translates to CSVAPVGEQFF.

J is TRBJ2-1 and V is TRBV10-3; a possible D gene is TRBD1 (6 bases). With 4 bases removed from V and 7 bases from J, the gap between germline ends came to 8 bases. The CDR3 totals 12 residues. Germline lookup yields CDR1 ENHRY and CDR2 SYGVKD. CDR3 amino acids: CAISAGANEQFF. In DNA, the CDR3 is TGTGCCATCAGTGCAGGGGCGAATGAGCAGTTCTTC.

This sequence joins TRBV2 and TRBJ1-3, with TRBD1 matching 7 bases. The CDR3 totals 16 residues. The trim removed 2 bases at V and 2 bases at J, leaving 6 bases unmatched. Germline loops: CDR1 SNHLY, CDR2 FYNNEI. CDR3 protein: CASSETRQGAGNTIYF. The CDR3 coding sequence is TGTGCCAGCAGTGAAACGCGGCAGGGGGCTGGAAACACCATATATTTT.

V and J are TRBV6-1 and TRBJ1-1; D perhaps matches TRBD1 (5 bases). V was clipped by 6 bases and J by 8 bases, with 16 bases between them. The CDR3 runs to 13 residues. The V gene's germline CDR1 is MNHNS and CDR2 SASEGT. CDR3 amino acids: CASSSIGVSEAFF. Written as DNA, the CDR3 is TGTGCCAGCAGCTCGATAGGGGTCTCCGAAGCTTTCTTT.

This sequence joins TRBV5-3 and TRBJ2-3; 9 nucleotides align to TRBD1. TRBV5-3 is noted as an ORF with a role that remains uncertain. Trimming at V came to 1 base and at J to 1 base, leaving 4 bases not matched to a gene. The CDR3 length is 16 residues. The CDR3 DNA reads as TGTGCCAGAAGCTTGATAAGGACAGGGGGCACAGATACGCAGTATTTT. Amino acids: CARSLIRTGGTDTQYF.